This T cell receptor (beta chain) was retrieved from a study of shared clonotypes between healthy human individuals. General study results and limits: Researchers sampled blood only, noting tissue repertoires likely differ. Donor clonotype sharing was expected to depend on sequencing depth.

Adult donors, all healthy and HIV-negative, had no recent acute infections or vaccinations. In germline, CDR1 is MDHEN, CDR2 SYDVKM. Germline trimming cut 6 bases from V and 2 bases from J; bases unmatched to any gene: 4. The CDR3 contains 14 residues. Regarding this clone: Its antigen is not known.

The study ran the assay at deep level. The assay was immunoSEQ multiplex PCR, and TCRdb's table has in-frame clones only and misses some. The sample lists hundreds of thousands of clones; 60% to 80% were seen once. The chain couples TRBV28 to TRBJ1-3, with TRBD1 matching 7 bases. Sequenced material: PBMCs. The TCR was taken from a woman in her 40s in good health. Some clones in this sample may be carry-over from other donors' samples. CDR3 residues: CASRPGGAGNTIYF. CDR3 sequence (DNA): TGTGCCAGCAGGCCAGGGGGAGCTGGAAACACCATATATTTT.